This TCR beta chain was sequenced in a study of cytomegalovirus exposure and HLA in healthy donors. Germline V gene data show CDR1 as DFQATT and CDR2 as SNEGSKA (reference sequence). The CDR3 contains 11 residues. V lost 2 bases to trimming and J lost 6 bases, with 6 bases between them. PCR involved 60 Vbeta and 13 Jbeta primers. Profiling relied on immunoSEQ multiplex PCR, and the TCRdb table lists in-frame clones only, not all of them. The sample holds tens of thousands of clones, 81% seen once. The chain joins TRBV20-1 to TRBJ2-3; a weak D match, TRBD2 (5 bases). The sequencing sample was made of PBMCs. The receptor was derived from a girl under 10 years old in good health and CMV-seropositive. The CDR3 is CSARSGDTQYF. The CDR3 DNA reads as TGCAGTGCTAGATCGGGGGATACGCAGTATTTT.